Presented here are 28 T cell receptor beta chains from one specimen sequenced in a study of CD8 T cells in ankylosing spondylitis (TCRdb year 2017). The method was 5' RACE. The data were produced on an Illumina HiSeq 2500. TCRdb reworked the public reads: Q25 trimming with fastp, MiXCR clone assembly, productive beta chains retained. Identical CDR3 protein sequences are pooled into one entry, listed with their most common genes and DNA. Across this sample there are some 95,000 distinct CDR3 sequences, with approximately 9% seen only once. Of the sample, approximately 5.5% is held by the ten largest clones. Sequenced material: blood, either unsorted or a sorted T cell fraction (not recorded which). The source of these receptors is a male donor with ankylosing spondylitis or in good health (not recorded which).

Comments on this clonotype: A much larger clone sits a single nucleotide away, making a read error possible. In nucleotides, the CDR3 is TGTGCCAGCAGCCAAGACAGGCAGGGCATACCCTATGGCTACACCTTC. This encodes CASSQDRQGIPYGYTF. V gene TRBV3-1 combines with J gene TRBJ1-2; D is perhaps TRBD1 (5 bases). CDR1 is LGHDT and CDR2 is YNNKEL in the germline V gene (reference sequence). CDR3 length equals 16 residues. Trimming pared 0 bases from V and 4 bases from J, leaving 15 bases between.

This clonotype showed up just a few times. The CDR3 DNA reads TGTGCCAGCAGCCAGGGTAGCGGGGGCACAGATACGCAGTATTTT. Its translation is CASSQGSGGTDTQYF. This chain links TRBV7-3 with TRBJ2-3; the match to TRBD2 covers 8 bases. This CDR3 is built from 15 residues. V dropped 5 bases and J dropped 1; count of bases not matched to a gene: 5. Looked up from germline, CDR1 is SGHTA and CDR2 is FQGTGA.

Ten or more counts support this clonotype. The chain recombines TRBV28 with TRBJ2-7, with TRBD2 identical over 12 bases. Trimming cost V 2 bases and J 6 bases; bases outside gene matches: 2. The CDR3 extends over 14 amino acids. Per the germline V gene, CDR1 is MDHEN and CDR2 is SYDVKM. The CDR3 sequence: CASSLLAGGLEQYF. Here the CDR3 DNA reads TGTGCCAGCAGTTTACTAGCGGGGGGGCTCGAGCAGTACTTC.

V usage is TRBV11-2 and J usage is TRBJ1-5, with TRBD1 matching 9 bases. The CDR3 is 16 residues long. Germline values: CDR1 SGHAT, CDR2 FQNNGV. Unmatched junction bases numbered 6, after V lost 1 base and J lost 5 bases. This chain's CDR3 is CASSLALGQGDQPQHF. CDR3 nucleotides: TGTGCCAGCAGCTTAGCCCTGGGACAGGGTGATCAGCCCCAGCATTTT.

This clonotype was observed many times. The V call is TRBV20-1, the J call TRBJ1-3, with D possibly TRBD1 on 6 matching bases. Looked up from germline, CDR1 is DFQATT and CDR2 is SNEGSKA (reference sequence). CDR3 length: 13 residues. The V and J ends lost 5 bases and 2 bases respectively, with 10 bases between them. CDR3 amino acids: CSAWTVAGNTIYF. Written as DNA, the CDR3 is TGCAGTGCTTGGACAGTCGCTGGAAACACCATATATTTT.

As to this clonotype: A much larger clone differs from this one at a single base, so this may be a read error. This rearrangement joins TRBV3-1 to TRBJ1-6; 7 bases fit TRBD1. Germline assignment: CDR1 LGHDT and CDR2 YNNKEL (reference sequence). The CDR3 sequence is 13 residues long. The CDR3 nucleotides are TGTGCCGGCAGCCAAGGACAGGCCAAAGCCCTCCACTTT. It codes for CAGSQGQAKALHF.

This clonotype showed up just a few times. The rearrangement links TRBV20-1 to TRBJ2-5; D gene ambiguous. Deletions cut 6 bases from V and 1 base from J, with 12 bases between. Germline assignment: CDR1 DFQATT and CDR2 SNEGSKA (reference sequence). This CDR3 is 13 amino acids long. The CDR3 loop reads CSARLPVQETQYF. The CDR3 bases are TGCAGTGCCAGACTCCCAGTCCAAGAGACCCAGTACTTC.

The chain has TRBV4-1 and TRBJ1-3; D gene uncertain. Germline lookup yields CDR1 MGHRA and CDR2 YSYEKL. V dropped 0 bases and J dropped 1 base, with 7 bases sitting between them. CDR3 length: 15 amino acids. The CDR3 DNA follows: TGCGCCAGCAGCCAAGAGCTAGGGTCTGGAAACACCATATATTTT. Encoded protein: CASSQELGSGNTIYF.

This clonotype appeared once. The V gene is TRBV5-5, the J gene TRBJ2-5, with D possibly matching TRBD1 (6 bases). Germline CDR1 reads SGHKS; CDR2 reads YYEKEE (reference sequence). V gave up 1 base and J gave up 2 bases, with 12 bases separating them. CDR3 length: 15 residues. For the CDR3, the DNA is TGTGCCAGCAGCTTGTTCGGGACAAAACAAGAGACCCAGTACTTC. It specifies CASSLFGTKQETQYF.

This clonotype was seen more than once but under ten times. The chain links TRBV7-2 to TRBJ2-1; perhaps D is TRBD1 or TRBD2 (5 bases each). V lost 5 bases and J lost 4, with 12 bases in between. The CDR3 length is 14 residues. Germline CDR1 is SGHTA and CDR2 is FQGNSA. CDR3 nucleotides: TGTGCCAGCAGCCAGAGGGGCCAATACAATGAGCAGTTCTTC. As protein: CASSQRGQYNEQFF.

This clonotype was recorded at least ten times. The chain employs TRBV27 and TRBJ1-1; TRBD1 matches at 9 bases. The V gene's germline CDR1 is MNHEY and CDR2 SMNVEV (reference sequence). The CDR3 consists of 12 residues. V gave up 6 bases and J gave up 4 bases; unmatched junction bases: 0. The CDR3 bases are TGTGCCAGCAGGACAGGGGGCACTGAAGCTTTCTTT. Translating it yields CASRTGGTEAFF.

This chain joins TRBV29-1 and TRBJ2-6; 10 bases line up with TRBD2. V dropped 1 base and J dropped 0; count of bases not matched to a gene: 6. From germline, CDR1 is SQVTM and CDR2 ANQGSEA. The CDR3 has 18 amino acids. CDR3 DNA: TGCAGCGTTGAAGGCCTAGCGGGGGACCCCTCTGGGGCCAACGTCCTGACTTTC. Residues: CSVEGLAGDPSGANVLTF.

The J gene is TRBJ2-6, the V gene TRBV3-1, with 9 nucleotides matching TRBD1. Trimming cost V 4 bases and J 1 base; bases outside gene matches: 8. Germline V gene lookup returns CDR1 LGHDT and CDR2 YNNKEL (reference sequence). This CDR3 is 18 amino acids long. As DNA, the CDR3 is TGTGCCAGCAGCCCCCGAAAGACAGGGGGTTCTGGGGCCAACGTCCTGACTTTC. Translating it yields CASSPRKTGGSGANVLTF.

This clonotype was detected ten times or more. The rearrangement joins TRBV7-8 to TRBJ2-1, with D possibly being TRBD2 (5 bases). The germline CDR1 and CDR2 sequences are SGHVS and FQNEAQ. V lost 4 bases and J 0 bases, leaving 13 bases between the germline ends. The CDR3 covers 16 residues. The CDR3 DNA sequence: TGTGCCAGCAGCTCCTTAACTAGAAGCTCCTACAATGAGCAGTTCTTC. This gives the protein CASSSLTRSSYNEQFF. The variable domain in full, with the rest retrieved from reference TRBV7-8 and TRBJ2-1, is GAGVSQSPRYKVAKRGQDVALRCDPISGHVSLFWYQQALGQGPEFLTYFQNEAQLDKSGLPSDRFFAERPEGSVSTLKIQRTQQEDSAVYLCASSSLTRSSYNEQFFGPGTRLTVL.

There are many counts of this clonotype. The rearrangement uses TRBV10-3 and TRBJ2-7; TRBD1 is a possible D gene (6 bases). The CDR3 covers 17 residues. Germline V gene data show CDR1 as ENHRY and CDR2 as SYGVKD. Between the trimmed V and J ends, which lost 0 bases and 4 bases, there was a span of 19 bases. CDR3 in DNA: TGTGCCATCAGTGAGTCGACTCGGACAGAGACTCCATACGAGCAGTACTTC. Its translation is CAISESTRTETPYEQYF.

This clonotype has at least ten counts. The chain is built from TRBV24-1 and TRBJ2-3, with 9 bases that match TRBD2. J lost 0 bases, V lost 8 bases, and 2 bases had no gene match. This CDR3 is built from 14 residues. Looked up from germline, CDR1 is KGHDR and CDR2 is SFDVKD. The CDR3 coding sequence is TGTGCCACCAATAGCGGGGGAAGCACAGATACGCAGTATTTT. It is translated as CATNSGGSTDTQYF.

The chain recombines TRBV11-3 with TRBJ2-5; a possible D gene is TRBD2 (6 bases). Germline CDR1 SGHNT, CDR2 YENEEA. There are 15 residues in the CDR3. V gave up 1 base and J gave up 4 bases, with 13 bases separating them. CDR3 bases: TGTGCCAGCAGCTTAGGGGGAGGACAAGGAGAGACCCAGTACTTC. It specifies CASSLGGGQGETQYF.

This clonotype was detected many times. The chain couples TRBV5-1 to TRBJ1-4, with D perhaps TRBD1 (6 bases). Deletions cut 5 bases from V and 0 bases from J, with 8 bases between. This CDR3 comprises 14 residues. Per germline, CDR1 SGHRS and CDR2 YFSETQ. The CDR3 region has the DNA TGCGCCAGCAGGGGACAAACAACTAATGAAAAACTGTTTTTT. It is translated as CASRGQTTNEKLFF.

A few counts support this clonotype. The chain combines TRBV12-3 or TRBV12-4 with TRBJ2-7; a possible D gene is TRBD1 (5 bases). Trimming left V 0 bases short and J 3 bases short, with 9 bases between. The CDR3 covers 14 residues. CDR3 in amino acids: CASSLAGRDYEQYF. The CDR3 DNA sequence: TGTGCCAGCAGTTTAGCGGGGCGAGACTACGAGCAGTACTTC.

The chain is built from TRBV11-3 and TRBJ2-7; D might be TRBD1 (5 bases). V lost 3 bases, J lost 6 bases, and 9 bases lay in between. CDR1 is SGHNT and CDR2 is YENEEA in the germline V gene. CDR3 length equals 12 residues. CDR3 coding DNA: TGTGCCAGCAGCTTCTGGGGCGGCGAGCAGTACTTC. Translated, it gives CASSFWGGEQYF.

This clonotype turned up a few times. CDR3 sequence: CASSPTLDGLETQYF. The CDR3, as DNA: TGTGCCAGCAGCCCGACCTTAGATGGGCTTGAGACCCAGTACTTC. V and J are TRBV4-2 and TRBJ2-5; D is unclear. CDR1 is LGHNA, CDR2 YNFKEQ, per germline. This CDR3 has 15 amino acids. V lost 4 bases to trimming and J lost 5 bases, with 17 bases between them.

This clonotype appeared many times. This chain links TRBV6-1 with TRBJ2-7, with 8 nucleotides matching TRBD2. This CDR3 comprises 15 residues. Trimming removed 0 bases from V and 4 bases from J; junction bases left unmatched: 5. Per the germline V gene, CDR1 is MNHNS and CDR2 is SASEGT. This CDR3 is CASSEAGGAVYEQYF. CDR3 DNA: TGTGCCAGCAGTGAAGCCGGGGGGGCTGTGTACGAGCAGTACTTC.

About this clonotype itself: A read error is possible here, since a much larger clone lies one base away. The genes are TRBV28 and TRBJ2-7; 8 bases line up with TRBD2. The CDR3 is 16 residues long. Germline CDR1 MDHEN, CDR2 SYDVKM. CDR3 coding DNA: TGTACCAGCAGTCGAACCGACGGACTAGCCGAATACGAGCAGTACTTC. It yields the protein CTSSRTDGLAEYEQYF.

As to this clonotype: This clone may be a read error of a much larger clone one base away. The CDR3 DNA is TGTACCAGCACCTCAGGGGACCGCGCCGATTCGCAGTATTTT. Encoded protein: CTSTSGDRADSQYF. The chain couples TRBV6-1 to TRBJ2-3; TRBD1 might be the D (6 bases). The CDR3 has 14 residues. CDR1 and CDR2 (germline): MNHNS, SASEGT.

This clonotype has just a few counts. The rearrangement links TRBV4-1 to TRBJ2-6; TRBD2 matches at 12 bases. CDR3 length: 18 amino acids. V dropped 0 bases and J dropped 1; count of bases not matched to a gene: 1. Germline lookup yields CDR1 MGHRA and CDR2 YSYEKL. Here the CDR3 DNA reads TGCGCCAGCAGCCAAGAGACTAGCGGGGGTTCTGGGGCCAACGTCCTGACTTTC. Its translation is CASSQETSGGSGANVLTF.

This clonotype was detected ten times or more. DNA for the CDR3: TGTGCCAGCAGTTACTCGAGGTCGAATGAAAAACTGTTTTTT. Its protein product is CASSYSRSNEKLFF. The chain uses TRBV6-5 and TRBJ1-4; D is ambiguous. Looked up from germline, CDR1 is MNHEY and CDR2 is SVGAGI. This CDR3 has 14 amino acids. V lost 0 bases and J lost 5, with 7 bases in between.

This clonotype came up many times. The chain uses TRBV4-2 and TRBJ2-5; D tentatively reads TRBD1 or TRBD2 (6 bases each). The V gene's germline CDR1 is LGHNA and CDR2 YNFKEQ. The CDR3 is made up of 15 amino acids. With 4 bases removed from V and 2 bases from J, the gap between germline ends came to 14 bases. CDR3 nucleotides: TGTGCCAGCAGCCCCGGACGGAGGGGGCAAGAGACCCAGTACTTC. Translating gives CASSPGRRGQETQYF.

In this sample, this clonotype turned up many times. V and J are TRBV5-6 and TRBJ2-2; unclear D gene. CDR1 SGHDT and CDR2 YYEEEE come from the germline V gene. The CDR3 contains 14 residues. The V and J ends lost 4 bases and 6 bases respectively, with 13 bases between them. As DNA, the CDR3 is TGTGCCAGCAGCGACGTAGCTAGGGCCGGGGAGCTGTTTTTT. It encodes CASSDVARAGELFF.